These T cell receptor beta chains were read from a single sample in a study of T cells after yellow fever vaccination. TCRdb reprocessed the 5' RACE reads with MiXCR, giving one entry per CDR3 protein. The sample has about 350,000 distinct CDR3 sequences; 8% to 9.5% are singletons. The sample in question was PBMCs, obtained approximately 40 days after the first yellow fever vaccination. The receptors stem from a man younger than 35 who received the YFV17D yellow fever vaccine. Each CDR3 is given with its conserved first and last residue. A D gene is named only where the DNA matches it firmly. Expanded clones are given a class, and other clones once, few, many or no size at all.

>.|TRBJ1-1|TRBV20-1|TRBD1
CSAERGQGATEAFF
TGCAGTGCCGAAAGAGGGCAGGGGGCAACTGAAGCTTTCTTT
>few|TRBJ2-2|TRBV12-3/TRBV12-4|.
CASSFQRNTGELFF
TGTGCCAGCAGTTTCCAGAGGAACACCGGGGAGCTGTTTTTT
>.|TRBJ1-1|TRBV27|.
CASKIQGFVTEAFF
TGTGCCAGCAAGATACAGGGCTTCGTCACTGAAGCTTTCTTT
>few|TRBJ2-2|TRBV20-1|.
CSASIITPNTGELFF
TGCAGTGCTAGTATAATCACCCCAAACACCGGGGAGCTGTTTTTT
>few|TRBJ2-5|TRBV12-3/TRBV12-4|TRBD2
CASRPPSGGGETQYF
TGTGCCAGTCGACCCCCTAGCGGGGGTGGGGAGACCCAGTACTTC
>few|TRBJ1-4|TRBV5-1|.
CASSDRLDEKLFF
TGCGCCAGCAGCGACAGACTTGATGAAAAACTGTTTTTT
>.|TRBJ1-2|TRBV6-1|.
CASSTSGYSNYGYTF
TGTGCCAGCAGTACCTCAGGGTACTCTAACTATGGCTACACCTTC
>few|TRBJ2-4|TRBV6-2/TRBV6-3|.
CASSHREAKNIQYF
TGTGCCAGCAGTCACCGGGAAGCCAAAAACATTCAGTACTTC
>many|TRBJ2-5|TRBV6-5|.
CASSSQWSSAETQYF
TGTGCCAGCAGTTCCCAATGGTCTTCGGCGGAGACCCAGTACTTC
>.|TRBJ2-1|TRBV11-2|TRBD2
CASRSGGASGGPLLEQFF
TGTGCCAGCAGGTCGGGCGGGGCTAGCGGGGGCCCTTTGTTGGAGCAGTTCTTC
>.|TRBJ2-1|TRBV18|.
CASSPTQTYYNEQFF
TGTGCCAGCTCACCAACTCAAACCTACTACAATGAGCAGTTCTTC
>many|TRBJ2-1|TRBV11-1|.
CASSLIYNEQFF
TGTGCCAGCAGCTTAATCTACAATGAGCAGTTCTTC
>.|TRBJ2-5|TRBV11-2|.
CASSSKGYSETQYF
TGTGCCAGCAGCTCAAAGGGGTATTCAGAGACCCAGTACTTC
>.|TRBJ2-3|TRBV5-4|.
CASSDGRGRDTQYF
TGTGCCAGCAGCGATGGCAGGGGCCGAGATACGCAGTATTTT
>many|TRBJ2-2|TRBV3-1|.
CASSQDKGFGELFF
TGTGCCAGCAGCCAAGATAAGGGGTTCGGGGAGCTGTTTTTT
>.|TRBJ2-1|TRBV5-1|TRBD2
CASSLSLAGGPSYNEQFF
TGCGCCAGCAGCTTGTCACTAGCGGGGGGCCCCTCCTACAATGAGCAGTTCTTC
>.|TRBJ2-7|TRBV20-1|.
CSAREGPGPTYEQYF
TGCAGTGCCCGAGAGGGGCCCGGACCCACCTACGAGCAGTACTTC
>.|TRBJ2-1|TRBV7-2|TRBD2
CASRSSLGGGNEQFF
TGTGCCAGCAGATCCAGTCTCGGGGGGGGTAATGAGCAGTTCTTC
>few|TRBJ2-2|TRBV27|.
CASSPGPRTNTGELFF
TGTGCCAGCAGTCCAGGTCCCAGGACGAACACCGGGGAGCTGTTTTTT
>.|TRBJ2-3|TRBV9|.
CASSALLGGGTDTQYF
TGTGCCAGCAGCGCTCTTCTGGGAGGAGGGACAGATACGCAGTATTTT
>.|TRBJ2-1|TRBV7-2|.
CASNRNNEQFF
TGTGCCAGCAATAGGAACAATGAGCAGTTCTTC
>.|TRBJ2-1|TRBV14|.
CASSQGVIPTNEQFF
TGTGCCAGCAGCCAAGGGGTGATTCCCACCAATGAGCAGTTCTTC
>.|TRBJ2-3|TRBV7-3|TRBD1
CASSLWGQGTDTQYF
TGTGCCAGCAGCTTATGGGGACAGGGCACAGATACGCAGTATTTT
>once|TRBJ1-2|TRBV12-3/TRBV12-4|.
CANYGYTF
TGTGCCAACTATGGCTACACCTTC
>few|TRBJ2-3|TRBV7-2|TRBD1
CASSLGTGEADTQYF
TGTGCCAGCAGCTTAGGGACAGGGGAAGCGGATACGCAGTATTTT
>.|TRBJ1-1|TRBV5-1|TRBD1
CASRREGATEAFF
TGCGCCAGCAGGAGGGAGGGGGCCACTGAAGCTTTCTTT
>.|TRBJ2-7|TRBV15|.
CATSIGPYEQYF
TGTGCCACCAGCATCGGGCCCTACGAGCAGTACTTC
>few|TRBJ2-3|TRBV4-2|TRBD2
CASSQDPPSGEANTQYF
TGTGCCAGCAGCCAAGATCCCCCTAGCGGGGAAGCTAATACGCAGTATTTT
>.|TRBJ2-2|TRBV27|TRBD2
CASSSGGAGGGELFF
TGTGCCAGCAGTTCCGGGGGGGCAGGTGGCGGGGAGCTGTTTTTT
>few|TRBJ1-5|TRBV19|.
CASSTPRGAYSNQPQHF
TGTGCCAGTAGTACCCCGCGGGGAGCGTATAGCAATCAGCCCCAGCATTTT
>.|TRBJ2-3|TRBV7-2|.
CASSLESPRYF
TGTGCCAGCAGCTTAGAGAGTCCGCGGTATTTT
>few|TRBJ2-7|TRBV30|TRBD1
CAWIPDRGLYEQYF
TGTGCCTGGATTCCCGACAGGGGGCTGTACGAGCAGTACTTC
>few|TRBJ2-3|TRBV7-2|TRBD2
CASSLASGGIGDTQYF
TGTGCCAGCAGCTTAGCTAGCGGGGGGATCGGAGATACGCAGTATTTT
>.|TRBJ2-2|TRBV28|.
CASRLGLRELFF
TGTGCCAGCAGGCTCGGGCTCAGGGAGCTGTTTTTT
>.|TRBJ2-5|TRBV5-1|.
CASSQPGSQETQYF
TGCGCCAGCAGCCAGCCGGGTTCACAAGAGACCCAGTACTTC
>few|TRBJ1-2|TRBV29-1|.
CSVEERSMGGSGYGYTF
TGCAGCGTTGAAGAGCGCTCGATGGGAGGGTCGGGCTATGGCTACACCTTC
>.|TRBJ2-6|TRBV5-4|TRBD1
CASSSGTAGANVLTF
TGTGCCAGCAGCTCCGGGACAGCTGGGGCCAACGTCCTGACTTTC
>.|TRBJ2-3|TRBV27|TRBD1
CASSPFGQGALDTQYF
TGTGCCAGCAGTCCCTTCGGACAGGGGGCGTTGGATACGCAGTATTTT
>few|TRBJ1-1|TRBV18|.
CASSPQPQTGATEAFF
TGTGCCAGCTCACCCCAACCCCAGACAGGAGCCACTGAAGCTTTCTTT
>few|TRBJ1-2|TRBV20-1|TRBD1
CSANSGGALDGYTF
TGCAGTGCCAACTCAGGGGGCGCTTTAGATGGCTACACCTTC
>.|TRBJ2-1|TRBV5-1|TRBD2
CASGSGDVVEQFF
TGCGCCAGCGGGAGCGGGGACGTGGTTGAGCAGTTCTTC
>few|TRBJ1-1|TRBV18|TRBD1
CASSTTGDIDTEAFF
TGTGCCAGCTCAACTACAGGGGATATTGACACTGAAGCTTTCTTT
>few|TRBJ2-5|TRBV4-3|.
CASSQNGKDRDTFQETQYF
TGCGCCAGCAGCCAAAATGGGAAAGACCGGGACACTTTCCAAGAGACCCAGTACTTC
>few|TRBJ2-5|TRBV20-1|.
CSARPERPFRETQYF
TGCAGTGCTAGGCCTGAACGTCCGTTCCGTGAGACCCAGTACTTC
>.|TRBJ1-1|TRBV6-5|.
CASSYSGTTTTEAFF
TGTGCCAGCAGTTACTCGGGGACAACGACCACTGAAGCTTTCTTT
>.|TRBJ2-3|TRBV13|.
CASSTQTRDSTDTQYF
TGTGCCAGCAGCACCCAGACTAGGGACAGCACAGATACGCAGTATTTT
>many|TRBJ2-4|TRBV7-9|.
CASSLAPELAKNIQYF
TGTGCCAGCAGCTTAGCGCCAGAACTAGCCAAAAACATTCAGTACTTC
>many|TRBJ2-1|TRBV19|.
CATDGGMGGGGNEQFF
TGTGCCACCGACGGTGGGATGGGGGGTGGAGGGAATGAGCAGTTCTTC
>.|TRBJ1-5|TRBV7-8|.
CASSGGTPNQPQHF
TGTGCCAGCAGCGGTGGGACACCCAATCAGCCCCAGCATTTT
>few|TRBJ2-7|TRBV20-1|TRBD2
CSASGLAGGSYEQYF
TGCAGTGCTTCTGGACTAGCGGGGGGTTCCTACGAGCAGTACTTC
>few|TRBJ2-1|TRBV20-1|.
CSVARIYNEQFF
TGCAGTGTGGCGCGGATATACAATGAGCAGTTCTTC
>many|TRBJ1-2|TRBV12-3/TRBV12-4|TRBD1
CASTSPDRGPGYTF
TGTGCCAGCACCTCCCCGGACAGGGGTCCAGGCTACACCTTC
>few|TRBJ1-5|TRBV28|TRBD1
CASSQPQGGQIFQHF
TGTGCCAGCAGCCAACCCCAGGGGGGACAAATATTCCAGCATTTT
>.|TRBJ2-5|TRBV5-1|.
CASSLSLGRETQYF
TGCGCCAGCAGCTTGTCTCTGGGCAGGGAGACCCAGTACTTC